This T cell receptor (beta chain) comes out of a study of cytotoxic CD8 clonotypes in ibrutinib-treated CLL. Study summary: Among patients, 24 responded partially and 2 completely; around 15 then stayed remitted and around 12 progressed after median 68 months. Study outcomes and limitations: The clonality went up when patients responded to ibrutinib and dropped back toward baseline at progression. Public clonotypes were seen rarely and were contracted or stable on treatment.

A note on this clone: Antigen specificity is unknown.

The V gene's germline CDR1 is SGHVS and CDR2 FNYEAQ. The CDR3 totals 14 residues. V gave up 1 base and J gave up 4 bases; unmatched junction bases: 2. Only in-frame clones appear in the TCRdb table, and some are missing; sequencing was by immunoSEQ multiplex PCR. The data show 300,000 to 350,000 clones, 70% to 80% seen once. Sequenced material: PBMCs, taken before ibrutinib treatment. The chain uses TRBV7-6 and TRBJ1-1; 8 positions agree with TRBD1. This clonotype was sampled from a human donor with chronic lymphocytic leukemia. The CDR3 is CASSLVDRGTEAFF. The CDR3 coding sequence is TGTGCCAGCAGCTTAGTCGACAGGGGCACTGAAGCTTTCTTT.